This record looks at one TCR beta chain sequence and its context. Additional DNA sequences in this sample encode the identical CDR3. Here immunoSEQ multiplex PCR was the method, and the copy in TCRdb shows in-frame clones only, minus some. The sample has about 200,000 clones, roughly four fifths seen once. This sample stems from a study of blood T cell repertoires in COVID-19. About the study: T cells, B-cell-depleted T cells, or PBMCs provided the cDNA or gDNA that served as material.

This CDR3 spans 16 amino acids. Trimming removed 2 bases from V and 5 bases from J; junction bases left unmatched: 3. Per the germline V gene, CDR1 is MDHEN and CDR2 is SYDVKM. The source is a man aged 35-49 years who had recovered from COVID-19. The chain joins TRBV28 to TRBJ2-2; TRBD2 agrees at 12 bases. Material: PBMCs or T cells enriched from blood (not recorded which). DNA for the CDR3: TGTGCCAGCAGTTTAAGGGGACTAGCGGGTACCGGGGAGCTGTTTTTT. Translated, it gives CASSLRGLAGTGELFF.